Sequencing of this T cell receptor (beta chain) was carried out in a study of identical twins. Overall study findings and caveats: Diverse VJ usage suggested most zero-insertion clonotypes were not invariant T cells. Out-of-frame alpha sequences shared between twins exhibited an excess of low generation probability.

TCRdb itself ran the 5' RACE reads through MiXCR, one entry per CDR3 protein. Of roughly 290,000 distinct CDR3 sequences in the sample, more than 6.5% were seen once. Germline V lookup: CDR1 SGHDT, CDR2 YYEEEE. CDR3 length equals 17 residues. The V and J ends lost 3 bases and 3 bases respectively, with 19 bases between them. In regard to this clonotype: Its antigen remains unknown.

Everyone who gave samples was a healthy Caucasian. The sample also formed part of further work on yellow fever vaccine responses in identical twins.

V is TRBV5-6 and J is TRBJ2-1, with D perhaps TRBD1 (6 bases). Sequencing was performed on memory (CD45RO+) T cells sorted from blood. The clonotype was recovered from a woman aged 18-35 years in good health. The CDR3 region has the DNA TGTGCCAGCAGCTCCCAGGACAGCCCTACGAGCTACAATGAGCAGTTCTTC. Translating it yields CASSSQDSPTSYNEQFF.